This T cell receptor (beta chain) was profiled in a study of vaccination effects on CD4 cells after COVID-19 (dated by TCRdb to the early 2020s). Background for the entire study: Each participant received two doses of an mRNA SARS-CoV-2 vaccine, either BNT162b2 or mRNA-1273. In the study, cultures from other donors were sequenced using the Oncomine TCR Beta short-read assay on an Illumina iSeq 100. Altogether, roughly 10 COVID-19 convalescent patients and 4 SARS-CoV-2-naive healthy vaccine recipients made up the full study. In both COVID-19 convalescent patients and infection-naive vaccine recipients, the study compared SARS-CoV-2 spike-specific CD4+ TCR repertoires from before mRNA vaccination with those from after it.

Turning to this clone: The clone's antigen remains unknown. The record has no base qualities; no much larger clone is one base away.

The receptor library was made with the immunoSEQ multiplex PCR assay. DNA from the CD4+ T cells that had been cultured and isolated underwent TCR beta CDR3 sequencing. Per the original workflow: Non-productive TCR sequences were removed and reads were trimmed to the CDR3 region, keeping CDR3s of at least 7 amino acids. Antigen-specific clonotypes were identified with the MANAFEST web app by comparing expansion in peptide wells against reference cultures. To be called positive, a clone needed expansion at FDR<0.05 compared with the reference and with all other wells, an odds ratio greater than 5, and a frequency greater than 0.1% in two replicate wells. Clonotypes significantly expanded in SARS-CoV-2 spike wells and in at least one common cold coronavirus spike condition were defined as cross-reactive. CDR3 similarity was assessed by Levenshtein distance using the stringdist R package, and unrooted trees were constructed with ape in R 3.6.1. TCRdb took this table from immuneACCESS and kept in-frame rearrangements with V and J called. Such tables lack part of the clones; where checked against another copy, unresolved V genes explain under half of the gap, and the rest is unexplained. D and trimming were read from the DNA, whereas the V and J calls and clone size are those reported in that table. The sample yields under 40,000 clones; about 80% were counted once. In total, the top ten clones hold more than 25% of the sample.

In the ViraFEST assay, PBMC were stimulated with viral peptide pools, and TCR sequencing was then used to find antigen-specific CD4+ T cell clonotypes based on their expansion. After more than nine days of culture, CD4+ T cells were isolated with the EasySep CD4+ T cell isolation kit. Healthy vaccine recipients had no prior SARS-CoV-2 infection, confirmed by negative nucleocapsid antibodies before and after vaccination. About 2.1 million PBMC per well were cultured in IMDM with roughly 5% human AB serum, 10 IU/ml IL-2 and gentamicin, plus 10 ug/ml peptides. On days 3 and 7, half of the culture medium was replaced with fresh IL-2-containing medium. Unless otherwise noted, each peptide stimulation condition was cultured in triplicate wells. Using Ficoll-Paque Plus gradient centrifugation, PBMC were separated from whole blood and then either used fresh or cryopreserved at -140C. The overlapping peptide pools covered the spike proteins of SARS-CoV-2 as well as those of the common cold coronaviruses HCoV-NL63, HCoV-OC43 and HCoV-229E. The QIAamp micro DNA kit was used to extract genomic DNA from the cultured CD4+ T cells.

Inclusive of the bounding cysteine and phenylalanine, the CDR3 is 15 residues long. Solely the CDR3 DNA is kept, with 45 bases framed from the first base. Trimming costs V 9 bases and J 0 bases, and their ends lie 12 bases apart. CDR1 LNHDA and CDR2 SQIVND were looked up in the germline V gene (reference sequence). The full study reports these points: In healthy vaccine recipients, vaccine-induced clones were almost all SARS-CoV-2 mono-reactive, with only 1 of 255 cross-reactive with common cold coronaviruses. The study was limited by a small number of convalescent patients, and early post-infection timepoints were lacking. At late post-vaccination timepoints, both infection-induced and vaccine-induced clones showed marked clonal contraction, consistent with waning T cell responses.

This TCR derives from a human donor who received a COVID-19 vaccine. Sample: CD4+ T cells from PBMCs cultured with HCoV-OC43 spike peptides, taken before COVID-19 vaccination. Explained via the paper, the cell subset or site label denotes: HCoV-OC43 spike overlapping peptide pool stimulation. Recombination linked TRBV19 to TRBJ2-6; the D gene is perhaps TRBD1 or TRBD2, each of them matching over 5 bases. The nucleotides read TGTGCCAGCCGGGACGGAGGCTCTGGGGCCAACGTCCTGACTTTC. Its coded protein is CASRDGGSGANVLTF.